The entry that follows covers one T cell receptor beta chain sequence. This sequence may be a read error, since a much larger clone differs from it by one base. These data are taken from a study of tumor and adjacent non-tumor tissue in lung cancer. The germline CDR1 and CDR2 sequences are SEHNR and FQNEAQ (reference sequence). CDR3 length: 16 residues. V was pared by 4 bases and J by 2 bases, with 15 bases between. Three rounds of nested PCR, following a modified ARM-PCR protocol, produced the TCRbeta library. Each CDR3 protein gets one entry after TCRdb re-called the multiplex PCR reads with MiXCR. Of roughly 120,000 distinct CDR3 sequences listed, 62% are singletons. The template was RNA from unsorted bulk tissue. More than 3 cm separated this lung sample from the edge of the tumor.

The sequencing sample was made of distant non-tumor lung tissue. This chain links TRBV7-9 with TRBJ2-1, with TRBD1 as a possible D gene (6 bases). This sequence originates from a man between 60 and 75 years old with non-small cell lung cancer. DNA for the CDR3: TGTGCCAGCAGCTACAGACCGGGACATGCCTACAATGAGCAGTTCTTC. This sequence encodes CASSYRPGHAYNEQFF.